These 12 T cell receptor beta chains share one sample of origin, sequenced in a study of regulatory T cells in long-lasting Graves disease. The TCR beta library used iRepertoire HTBI primers with Arm-PCR amplification of CDR3. TCRdb re-called the multiplex PCR reads with MiXCR, one entry per CDR3 protein. The sample shows roughly 470,000 distinct CDR3 sequences, around 21% of them seen only once. Specified time point: persistent/refractory GD, antithyroid drugs over 5 years with positive TRAb. Following extraction of RNA from PBMCs, that RNA was used to make the TCR library. The sequenced sample was peripheral blood mononuclear cells (PBMCs), obtained when the disease was refractory, from a patient treated with antithyroid drugs. The receptors were sampled from a female donor with Graves disease.

This clonotype was found a few times. This sequence joins TRBV4-1 and TRBJ1-2, with D possibly TRBD1 on 5 matching bases. CDR1 is MGHRA, CDR2 YSYEKL, per germline. V gave up 0 bases and J gave up 4 bases, with 9 bases separating them. The length of the CDR3 is 14 residues. CDR3 DNA sequence: TGCGCCAGCAGCCAAGAAGCGGGGACCTATGGCTACACCTTC. It codes for CASSQEAGTYGYTF.

A few counts support this clonotype. This chain connects TRBV5-1 to TRBJ2-7, with 7 positions matching TRBD1. V trimming: 4 bases; J trimming: 5 bases; junction bases outside the gene matches: 12. The CDR3 runs to 15 residues. In germline, CDR1 is SGHRS, CDR2 YFSETQ. This CDR3 reads CASSMGQSSWHEQYF. CDR3 DNA: TGCGCCAGCAGCATGGGACAGAGTTCATGGCACGAGCAGTACTTC. The full variable domain, its missing parts supplied by reference TRBV5-1 and TRBJ2-7, is KAGVTQTPRYLIKTRGQQVTLSCSPISGHRSVSWYQQTPGQGLQFLFEYFSETQRNKGNFPGRFSGRQFSNSRSEMNVSTLELGDSALYLCASSMGQSSWHEQYFGPGTRLTVT.

This clonotype was seen a handful of times. This may come from a read error, since a much larger clone is one base off. The CDR3 bases are TGTACCAGCAGGGACAGGGGCGGCTATGGCTACACCTTC. Encoded protein: CTSRDRGGYGYTF. The gene calls are TRBV28 and TRBJ1-2; 10 positions agree with TRBD1. The CDR3 is made up of 13 amino acids. The germline V gene encodes CDR1 MDHEN and CDR2 SYDVKM.

This clonotype was seen many times. The CDR3: CATGGGSNQPQHF. The CDR3 coding sequence is TGTGCCACTGGGGGGGGGAGCAATCAGCCCCAGCATTTT. The chain is built from TRBV6-1 and TRBJ1-5, with D possibly being TRBD1 (5 bases). V was clipped by 10 bases and J by 1 base, with 11 bases between them. Germline V gene lookup returns CDR1 MNHNS and CDR2 SASEGT. CDR3 length: 13 amino acids.

This clonotype was recorded at least ten times. The chain couples TRBV12-3 or TRBV12-4 to TRBJ1-4, with D possibly TRBD1 on 5 matching bases. The CDR3 runs to 16 residues. With 3 bases removed from V and 0 bases from J, the gap between germline ends came to 11 bases. The CDR3 nucleotides read TGTGCCAGCAGTTTTCAACAGGCCGCAACTAATGAAAAACTGTTTTTT. Protein sequence: CASSFQQAATNEKLFF.

This clonotype was detected many times. The rearrangement joins TRBV3-1 to TRBJ2-7; D is perhaps TRBD2 (5 bases). CDR1 and CDR2 (germline): LGHDT, YNNKEL (reference sequence). This CDR3 spans 15 amino acids. V lost 0 bases to trimming and J lost 3 bases, with 12 bases between them. CDR3 amino acids: CASSQDLVLGYEQYF. The CDR3 DNA reads as TGTGCCAGCAGCCAAGATCTAGTACTAGGCTACGAGCAGTACTTC.

J is TRBJ2-7 and V is TRBV29-1; D is perhaps TRBD2 (5 bases). CDR3 length: 13 amino acids. V dropped 5 bases and J dropped 0 bases, with 11 bases sitting between them. The germline gives CDR1 SQVTM, CDR2 ANQGSEA. In DNA form, the CDR3 reads TGCAGCGTTTACGGAGGAAACTCCTACGAGCAGTACTTC. This encodes CSVYGGNSYEQYF.

The CDR3 is CASSFRPGANEQYF. CDR3 sequence (DNA): TGTGCCAGCAGCTTTCGTCCAGGGGCAAACGAGCAGTACTTC. This sequence joins TRBV7-6 and TRBJ2-7; D possibly corresponds to TRBD1 (6 bases). The CDR3 sequence is 14 residues long. Germline CDR1 is SGHVS and CDR2 is FNYEAQ. Trimming took off 3 bases at V and 5 bases at J, with 14 bases between the two ends. The whole variable domain, remainder taken from reference TRBV7-6 and TRBJ2-7, is GAGVSQSPRYKVTKRGQDVALRCDPISGHVSLYWYRQALGQGPEFLTYFNYEAQQDKSGLPNDRFSAERPEGSISTLTIQRTEQRDSAMYRCASSFRPGANEQYFGPGTRLTVT.

This chain joins TRBV19 and TRBJ1-1; D is perhaps TRBD1 (6 bases). The CDR3 spans 15 residues. Germline V gives CDR1 LNHDA, CDR2 SQIVND (reference sequence). Trimming pared 7 bases from V and 0 bases from J, leaving 15 bases between. Written as DNA, the CDR3 is TGTGCCAGTAAGGACAGACTCACCTTGAACACTGAAGCTTTCTTT. Its translation: CASKDRLTLNTEAFF.

A few counts support this clonotype. The V call is TRBV7-9, the J call TRBJ1-1; TRBD1 aligns across 8 bases. The CDR3 is 14 residues long. The ends lost 4 bases at V and 5 bases at J; junction bases unmatched: 6. CDR1 and CDR2 (germline): SEHNR, FQNEAQ (reference sequence). The CDR3 DNA reads TGTGCCAGCAGCTACCGGGACAGGAGAACTGAAGCTTTCTTT. Its protein product is CASSYRDRRTEAFF.

This clonotype was detected ten times or more. This rearrangement joins TRBV20-1 to TRBJ1-2, with 8 bases matching TRBD1. Germline CDR1 and CDR2: DFQATT and SNEGSKA (reference sequence). V lost 1 base and J lost 3; bases outside the gene matches: 7. The length of the CDR3 is 15 residues. Here the CDR3 reads CSARAPDRVDYGYTF. Here the CDR3 DNA reads TGCAGTGCTAGAGCTCCGGACAGGGTTGACTATGGCTACACCTTC.

This clonotype appeared many times. The J gene is TRBJ2-5, the V gene TRBV29-1; D is possibly TRBD1 or TRBD2 (6 bases each). The V end was cut by 7 bases, the J end by 4 bases, with 16 bases between. The CDR3 spans 13 residues. Germline V gene lookup returns CDR1 SQVTM and CDR2 ANQGSEA. The CDR3 loop is CSAKGGPGETQYF. The CDR3 DNA is TGCAGCGCCAAGGGGGGACCTGGAGAGACCCAGTACTTC.